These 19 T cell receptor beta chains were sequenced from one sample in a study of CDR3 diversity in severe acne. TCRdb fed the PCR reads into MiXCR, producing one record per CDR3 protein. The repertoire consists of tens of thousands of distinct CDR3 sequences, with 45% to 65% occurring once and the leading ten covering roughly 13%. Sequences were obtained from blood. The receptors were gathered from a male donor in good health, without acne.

In DNA, the CDR3 is TGTGCCAGCACTCCTAGCGGGACAACGTACGAGCAGTACTTC. This translates into CASTPSGTTYEQYF. V and J are TRBV28 and TRBJ2-7; 9 bases line up with TRBD2. The CDR3 loop spans 14 amino acids. V lost 7 bases to trimming and J lost 4 bases; unmatched junction nucleotides: 8. CDR1 is MDHEN and CDR2 is SYDVKM in the germline V gene.

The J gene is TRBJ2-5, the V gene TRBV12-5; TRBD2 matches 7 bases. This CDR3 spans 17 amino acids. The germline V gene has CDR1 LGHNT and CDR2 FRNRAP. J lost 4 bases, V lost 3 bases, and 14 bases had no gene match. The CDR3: CASGLALGRGGLETQYF. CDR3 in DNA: TGTGCTAGTGGTTTAGCGCTGGGGAGGGGCGGATTAGAGACCCAGTACTTC.

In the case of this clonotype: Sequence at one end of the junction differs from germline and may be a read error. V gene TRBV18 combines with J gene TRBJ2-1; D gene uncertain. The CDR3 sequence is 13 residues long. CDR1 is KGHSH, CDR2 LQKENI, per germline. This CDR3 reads CTSSPTTGDEQFF. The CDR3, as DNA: TGTACCAGCTCACCAACGACCGGCGATGAGCAGTTCTTC. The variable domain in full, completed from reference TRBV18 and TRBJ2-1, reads NAGVMQNPRHLVRRRGQEARLRCSPMKGHSHVYWYRQLPEEGLKFMVYLQKENIIDESGMPKERFSAEFPKEGPSILRIQQVVRGDSAAYFCTSSPTTGDEQFFGPGTRLTVL.

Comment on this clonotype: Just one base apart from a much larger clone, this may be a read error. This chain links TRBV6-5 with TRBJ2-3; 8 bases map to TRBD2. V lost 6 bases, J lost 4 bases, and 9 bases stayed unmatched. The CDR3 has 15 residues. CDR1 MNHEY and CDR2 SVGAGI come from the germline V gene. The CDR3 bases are TGTGCCAGCAGCCAACTAGCGGAAGGGTCAGATACGCAGTATTTT. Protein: CASSQLAEGSDTQYF.

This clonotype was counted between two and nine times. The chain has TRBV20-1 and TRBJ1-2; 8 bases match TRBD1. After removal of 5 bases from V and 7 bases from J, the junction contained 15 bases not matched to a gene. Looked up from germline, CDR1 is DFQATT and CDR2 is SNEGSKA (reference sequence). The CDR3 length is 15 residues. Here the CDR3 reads CSARPVQGAVGGYTF. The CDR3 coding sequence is TGCAGTGCTCGTCCCGTGCAGGGGGCGGTGGGTGGCTACACCTTC.

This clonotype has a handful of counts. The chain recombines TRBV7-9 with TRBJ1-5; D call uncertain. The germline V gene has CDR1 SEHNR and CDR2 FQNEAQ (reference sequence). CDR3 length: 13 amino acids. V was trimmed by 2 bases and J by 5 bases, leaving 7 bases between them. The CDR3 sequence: CASSLRRDQPQHF. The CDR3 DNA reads TGTGCCAGCAGCTTAAGAAGGGATCAGCCCCAGCATTTT.

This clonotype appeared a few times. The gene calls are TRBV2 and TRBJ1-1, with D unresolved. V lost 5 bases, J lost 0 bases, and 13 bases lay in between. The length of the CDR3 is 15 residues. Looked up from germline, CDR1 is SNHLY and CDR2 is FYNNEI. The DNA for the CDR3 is TGTGCCAGCAGTTTCAATTTGGGGATGAACACTGAAGCTTTCTTT. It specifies CASSFNLGMNTEAFF.

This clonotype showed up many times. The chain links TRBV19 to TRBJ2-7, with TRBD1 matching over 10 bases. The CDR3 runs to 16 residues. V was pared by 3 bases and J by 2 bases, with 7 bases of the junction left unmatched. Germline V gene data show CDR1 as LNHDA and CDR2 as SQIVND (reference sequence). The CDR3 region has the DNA TGTGCCAGTAGTATTCTGGGGACAGGGGAACCCTACGAGCAGTACTTC. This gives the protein CASSILGTGEPYEQYF.

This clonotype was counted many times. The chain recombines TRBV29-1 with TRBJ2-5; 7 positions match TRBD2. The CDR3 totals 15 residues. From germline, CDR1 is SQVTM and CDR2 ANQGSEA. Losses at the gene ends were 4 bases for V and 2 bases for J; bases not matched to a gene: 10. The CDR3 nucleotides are TGCAGCGTTGGGACTGGCGGGAGAATACAAGAGACCCAGTACTTC. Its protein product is CSVGTGGRIQETQYF.

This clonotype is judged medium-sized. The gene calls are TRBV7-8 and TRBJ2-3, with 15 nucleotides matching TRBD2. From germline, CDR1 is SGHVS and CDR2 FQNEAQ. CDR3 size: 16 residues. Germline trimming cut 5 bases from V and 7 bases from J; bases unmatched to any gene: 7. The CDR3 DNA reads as TGTGCCAGCAGCCAAGCGGGACTAGCGGGGGGAAATACGCAGTATTTT. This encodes CASSQAGLAGGNTQYF.

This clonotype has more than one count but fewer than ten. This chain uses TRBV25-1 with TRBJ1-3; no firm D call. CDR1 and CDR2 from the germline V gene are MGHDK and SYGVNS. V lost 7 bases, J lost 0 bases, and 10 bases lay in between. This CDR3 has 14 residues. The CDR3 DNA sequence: TGTGCCAGCACCCAAGGGTACTCTGGAAACACCATATATTTT. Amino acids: CASTQGYSGNTIYF. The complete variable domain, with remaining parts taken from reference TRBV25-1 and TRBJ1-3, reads EADIYQTPRYLVIGTGKKITLECSQTMGHDKMYWYQQDPGMELHLIHYSYGVNSTEKGDLSSESTVSRIRTEHFPLTLESARPSHTSQYLCASTQGYSGNTIYFGEGSWLTVV.

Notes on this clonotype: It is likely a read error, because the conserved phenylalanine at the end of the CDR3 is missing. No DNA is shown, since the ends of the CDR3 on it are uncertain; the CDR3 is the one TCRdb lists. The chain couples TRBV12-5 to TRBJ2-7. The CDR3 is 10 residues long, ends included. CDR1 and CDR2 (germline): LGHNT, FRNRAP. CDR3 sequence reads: CASGLGERYS.

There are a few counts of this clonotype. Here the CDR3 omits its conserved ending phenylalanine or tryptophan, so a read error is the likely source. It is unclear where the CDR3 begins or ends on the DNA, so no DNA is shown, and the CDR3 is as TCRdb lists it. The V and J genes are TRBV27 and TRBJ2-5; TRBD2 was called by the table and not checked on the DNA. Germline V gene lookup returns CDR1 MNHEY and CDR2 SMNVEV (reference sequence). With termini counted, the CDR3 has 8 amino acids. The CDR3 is CASSLLAG.

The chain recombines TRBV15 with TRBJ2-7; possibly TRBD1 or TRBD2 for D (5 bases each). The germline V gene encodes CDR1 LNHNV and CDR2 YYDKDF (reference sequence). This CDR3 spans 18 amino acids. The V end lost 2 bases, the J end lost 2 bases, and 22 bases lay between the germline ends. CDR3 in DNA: TGTGCCACCAGCAGACACAGTTGGGCCGGGACGGAACCCTACGAGCAGTACTTC. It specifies CATSRHSWAGTEPYEQYF.

The CDR3 bases are TGTGCCAGCATCCCGGGACTAGCGGGGGGGACGACAGATACGCAGTATTTT. Amino acid sequence: CASIPGLAGGTTDTQYF. The J gene is TRBJ2-3, the V gene TRBV6-2 or TRBV6-3; 16 positions agree with TRBD2. In germline, CDR1 is MNHEY, CDR2 SVGEGT. The CDR3 is made up of 17 amino acids. Trimming at V came to 7 bases and at J to 3 bases, leaving 7 bases not matched to a gene.

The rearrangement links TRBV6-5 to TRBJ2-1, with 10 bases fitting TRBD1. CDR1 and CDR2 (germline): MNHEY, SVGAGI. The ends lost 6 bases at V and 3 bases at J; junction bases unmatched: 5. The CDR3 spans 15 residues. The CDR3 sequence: CASRPGTGDYNEQFF. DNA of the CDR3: TGTGCCAGCAGACCTGGGACAGGGGACTACAATGAGCAGTTCTTC.

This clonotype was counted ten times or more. The DNA for the CDR3 is TGTGCCAGTAGTACCGGGACAGCTGGAAACATTCAGTACTTC. It codes for CASSTGTAGNIQYF. The chain employs TRBV19 and TRBJ2-4, with 7 nucleotides matching TRBD1. The germline V gene encodes CDR1 LNHDA and CDR2 SQIVND (reference sequence). The CDR3 is 14 residues long. V shed 4 bases, J shed 6 bases, and the junction held 6 bases outside the gene matches.

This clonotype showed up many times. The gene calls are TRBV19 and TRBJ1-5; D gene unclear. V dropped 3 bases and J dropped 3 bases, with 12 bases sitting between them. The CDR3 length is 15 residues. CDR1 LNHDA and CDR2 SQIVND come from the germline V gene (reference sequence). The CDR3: CASSIGGLYNQPQHF. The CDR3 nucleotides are TGTGCCAGTAGTATTGGAGGACTCTACAATCAGCCCCAGCATTTT.

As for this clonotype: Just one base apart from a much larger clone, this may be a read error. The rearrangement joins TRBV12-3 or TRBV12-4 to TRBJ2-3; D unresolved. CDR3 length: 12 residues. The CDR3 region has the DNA TGTGCCAGCAGCTATTCCACAGATGCGCAGTATTTT. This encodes CASSYSTDAQYF.